Given below is one TCR beta chain in context. This clone showed up many times. This clone's antigen is unknown. No quality values exist for individual bases; no much larger clone is one base distant. The CDR3 contains 16 residues, cysteine and phenylalanine counted. Just the 48-base CDR3 DNA is kept, in frame starting at base 1. In the germline V gene, CDR1 corresponds to SGHTA and CDR2 to FQGNSA. V and J are truncated by 5 bases and 7 bases respectively, leaving an intervening sequence of 18 bases. The record originates from a study of T cell responses to AZD1222 COVID-19 vaccine (dated by TCRdb to about 2021). Concerning the study at large: TCR sequencing was performed for approximately 240 trial participants, of whom about 200 were given two doses of AZD1222 and approximately 25 were given two doses of MenACWY control vaccine. Trial participants were enrolled by age into subgroups of 18-55, 56-69 and 70-plus years, and roughly 160, 29 and 62 TCR-sequenced participants, respectively, were included in these subgroups. Study-level results and caveats: In the small 56-69-year group, the increase in depth fell short of significance, most likely because of low power. Conclusions about previously exposed vaccinees are limited because only six or seven AZD1222 recipients were SARS-CoV-2 seropositive at baseline. Reportedly, close to half of the unique spike-specific TCRs recognized epitopes lying outside the regions that are mutated in the B.1.351 and B.1.1.7 variants. After two AZD1222 doses, both the breadth and the depth of spike-specific TCRs were significantly higher than at day 0 and than in MenACWY recipients. The whole spike protein was spanned by vaccine-associated CD4 TCRs, and dominant responses were seen in regions 160-218 and 743-854. Participants were mostly white British, with more females than males. The authors suggested clonal diversity may have been underestimated. No day 14 peak-response samples were available, so repertoires were characterized only after the peak T cell response.

The CDR3 regions of human TCRbeta chains were subjected to immunosequencing. The source study handled its data this way. Repertoire TCRs were checked for matches against a reference library of SARS-CoV-2-specific TCRs that had been generated using the MIRA antigen-specificity platform. Breadth was defined as the fraction of unique TCRs that were SARS-CoV-2-associated. Depth was defined as the fraction of total T cells that were SARS-CoV-2-associated. Each spike-specific TCR was assigned to its reactive spike region and to a CD4 or CD8 class using the MIRA data. Log10-transformed breadth and depth values were compared by one-way ANOVA with Sidak's multiple comparisons tests. TCRdb carries this immuneACCESS record with in-frame sequences only. Its versions omit some clonotypes, under half of them owing to an unresolved V gene in the studies checked, with the rest unexplained. The DNA was the basis for D and trimming; V, J and clone size are from that table. The sample contains some 150,000 clones, approximately 88% of them found a single time. 4% to 4.5% of the sample goes to the ten largest clones.

The time point label, as the study defines it: about 28 days (+/-7) after the second vaccine dose. AZD1222 recipients whose second dose came at about 4 weeks and those whose second dose came at about 12 weeks were combined into one group, since spike-specific TCR depth and breadth did not differ between the two schedules. Vaccinee samples were obtained from the UK trials COV001 and COV002, which included a single-blind randomized controlled phase 2/3 trial of AZD1222 (ChAdOx1 nCoV-19) in healthy adults. For TCRbeta chain sequencing, PBMC samples were collected from trial participants at day 0 and at day 28 after the second dose.

The TCR originated in an adult who received the AZD1222 COVID-19 vaccine. Material: peripheral blood, obtained 28 days after the second AZD1222 dose. This receptor chain uses TRBV7-2 and TRBJ1-6; D gene: possibly TRBD1, on 6 matching bases. This receptor carries the CDR3 CASSLVVGGLNSPLHF. Here is the DNA: TGTGCCAGCAGCCTCGTAGTTGGGGGGCTGAATTCACCCCTCCACTTT.